Each of the 9 T cell receptor beta chains below was sequenced from the same sample in a study of CD8 T cells in ankylosing spondylitis. TCRdb re-called the 5' RACE reads through MiXCR, storing one row per CDR3 protein. This sample carries under 300,000 distinct CDR3 sequences, about 10% of them seen once, and the ten largest clones take around 7%. Material for sequencing was blood, either unsorted or a sorted T cell fraction (not recorded which). These receptors all stem from a male donor with ankylosing spondylitis or in good health (not recorded which).

This clonotype was seen a handful of times. V gene TRBV4-1 combines with J gene TRBJ1-1; a weak D match, TRBD1 (5 bases). Per the germline V gene, CDR1 is MGHRA and CDR2 is YSYEKL. The CDR3 has 14 residues. Trimming took 7 bases from V and 3 from J, leaving 15 bases between them. The CDR3 sequence: CASTRGDRDTEAFF. CDR3 nucleotide sequence: TGCGCCAGCACGCGCGGGGACCGGGACACTGAAGCTTTCTTT.

There are many counts of this clonotype. This sequence joins TRBV12-3 or TRBV12-4 and TRBJ2-5; D uncertain. V was cut by 3 bases and J by 1 base, with 9 bases left in between. The CDR3 runs 14 residues. The CDR3 DNA follows: TGTGCCAGCAGTTTTAACCTGGTCCAAGAGACCCAGTACTTC. Translation: CASSFNLVQETQYF.

This clonotype appeared many times. The chain couples TRBV29-1 to TRBJ2-3; the D is unclear. CDR3 length: 13 residues. Germline loops: CDR1 SQVTM, CDR2 ANQGSEA. V lost 4 bases to trimming and J lost 0 bases, with 8 bases between them. This CDR3 reads CSVVGVSTDTQYF. The CDR3, as DNA: TGCAGCGTTGTAGGAGTTAGCACAGATACGCAGTATTTT.

This chain connects TRBV20-1 to TRBJ2-5; 7 positions match TRBD1. Germline lookup yields CDR1 DFQATT and CDR2 SNEGSKA (reference sequence). The junction had 7 bases not matched to a gene; V was cut back by 1 base and J by 5 bases. CDR3 length: 14 amino acids. The CDR3 DNA is TGCAGTGCTAGAGTTGAAGGGGGCGGTGAGACCCAGTACTTC. Encoded protein: CSARVEGGGETQYF.

The chain combines TRBV11-2 with TRBJ2-5, with 9 bases lining up with TRBD2. Germline V gene sequence: CDR1 SGHAT, CDR2 FQNNGV. J gave up 5 bases and V 1 base, and 5 bases lay outside the gene matches. This CDR3 has 15 amino acids. CDR3 coding DNA: TGTGCCAGCAGCTTAGCTAGCGGGATATTGGAGACCCAGTACTTC. Translating it yields CASSLASGILETQYF.

In its sample, this clonotype was seen a few times. The chain joins TRBV29-1 to TRBJ1-2; no reliable D call. This CDR3 has 13 residues. V was shortened by 2 bases and J by 2 bases, with 9 bases between the two germline ends. The germline gives CDR1 SQVTM, CDR2 ANQGSEA. CDR3 amino acids: CSVEISANYGYTF. The DNA of the CDR3 is TGCAGCGTTGAAATCTCGGCAAACTATGGCTACACCTTC.

This clonotype occurred many times. The rearrangement uses TRBV12-3 or TRBV12-4 and TRBJ2-7; D unclear. V lost 2 bases and J 6 bases, leaving 8 bases between the germline ends. CDR3 length equals 12 residues. The CDR3: CASSLRFGEQYF. CDR3 nucleotide sequence: TGTGCCAGCAGTTTACGGTTCGGCGAGCAGTACTTC.

This clonotype was recorded at least ten times. The genes are TRBV12-3 or TRBV12-4 and TRBJ2-7; D unresolved. The CDR3 length is 14 residues. V gave up 6 bases and J gave up 1 base, with 13 bases separating them. CDR3 protein: CASSLDSLSYEQYF. The CDR3 DNA reads as TGTGCCAGCAGCCTCGACTCCTTGTCCTACGAGCAGTACTTC.

This clonotype was observed many times. The gene calls are TRBV20-1 and TRBJ2-3; possibly TRBD1 or TRBD2 for D (5 bases each). The germline V and J ends were trimmed by 6 bases and 1 base, with 17 bases remaining between them. Germline V gives CDR1 DFQATT, CDR2 SNEGSKA (reference sequence). The CDR3 has 15 residues. The CDR3 loop is CSAERPGRGTDTQYF. The CDR3 DNA reads as TGCAGTGCCGAACGCCCGGGACGGGGCACAGATACGCAGTATTTT.